These 10 T cell receptor beta chains were all obtained from the same sample, sequenced in a study of PD-1 blockade in classical Hodgkin lymphoma. The method was immunoSEQ multiplex PCR; TCRdb's version includes in-frame clones alone and lacks a portion of them. The sample has about 86,000 clones, roughly nine tenths seen once. Relapse after autologous stem cell transplantation occurred in every patient, and brentuximab vedotin exposure varied. This specimen consisted of peripheral blood mononuclear cells (PBMCs), obtained before the second cycle of nivolumab. Receptors originate from a human donor with classical Hodgkin lymphoma.

The chain carries TRBV6-5 and TRBJ2-7; D is possibly TRBD2 (5 bases). Trimming took off 2 bases at V and 5 bases at J, with 13 bases between the two ends. The germline gives CDR1 MNHEY, CDR2 SVGAGI. This CDR3 has 14 residues. CDR3 sequence reads: CASSYTGMSHEQYF. The CDR3 nucleotides read TGTGCCAGCAGTTACACGGGAATGAGCCACGAGCAGTACTTC.

The chain uses TRBV5-6 and TRBJ1-1; TRBD1 might be the D (5 bases). The CDR3 sequence is 14 residues long. Germline lookup yields CDR1 SGHDT and CDR2 YYEEEE. V lost 0 bases, J lost 3 bases, and 9 bases lay in between. This chain's CDR3 is CASSLAGGYTEAFF. DNA of the CDR3: TGTGCCAGCAGCTTGGCGGGGGGATACACTGAAGCTTTCTTT.

The rearrangement joins TRBV6-1 to TRBJ1-5; D is ambiguous. The germline V gene encodes CDR1 MNHNS and CDR2 SASEGT. V was trimmed by 2 bases and J by 0 bases, leaving 5 bases between them. The CDR3 has 14 amino acids. CDR3 bases: TGTGCCAGCAGTGAACTTAATAGCAATCAGCCCCAGCATTTT. This translates into CASSELNSNQPQHF.

This chain connects TRBV7-6 to TRBJ2-7; TRBD1 might be the D (5 bases). The V gene's germline CDR1 is SGHVS and CDR2 FNYEAQ. The V end lost 1 base, the J end lost 6 bases, and 7 bases lay between the germline ends. The CDR3 runs to 12 residues. This chain's CDR3 is CASSLEGREQYF. Here the CDR3 DNA reads TGTGCCAGCAGCTTAGAGGGGCGCGAGCAGTACTTC.

The chain is built from TRBV30 and TRBJ1-2; D remains unclear. From germline, CDR1 is GTSNPN and CDR2 SVGIG (reference sequence). Trimming took 4 bases from V and 4 from J, leaving 13 bases between them. The CDR3 has 13 residues. Here the CDR3 DNA reads TGTGCCTGGATTTCGTGGATCTGCTATGGCTACACCTTC. It yields the protein CAWISWICYGYTF. Full variable domain (remainder filled in from reference TRBV30 and TRBJ1-2): SQTIHQWPATLVQPVGSPLSLECTVEGTSNPNLYWYRQAAGRGLQLLFYSVGIGQISSEVPQNLSASRPQDRQFILSSKKLLLSDSGFYLCAWISWICYGYTFGSGTRLTVV.

The rearrangement links TRBV19 to TRBJ2-7, with 8 bases lining up with TRBD2. Germline V gives CDR1 LNHDA, CDR2 SQIVND (reference sequence). CDR3 length equals 15 residues. J gave up 3 bases and V 1 base, and 5 bases lay outside the gene matches. This CDR3 is CASSIGSGGVYEQYF. CDR3 nucleotides: TGTGCCAGTAGTATAGGGTCGGGAGGGGTCTACGAGCAGTACTTC.

The gene calls are TRBV7-9 and TRBJ1-4; the D is unclear. Per germline, CDR1 SEHNR and CDR2 FQNEAQ (reference sequence). Trimming took 1 base from V and 0 from J, leaving 9 bases between them. The CDR3 is made up of 16 amino acids. CDR3 nucleotides: TGTGCCAGCAGCTTAGAGGCTGCAGCAACTAATGAAAAACTGTTTTTT. It specifies CASSLEAAATNEKLFF.

This chain uses TRBV28 with TRBJ2-2, with D perhaps TRBD1 or TRBD2 (5 bases each). The CDR3 extends over 16 amino acids. Looked up from germline, CDR1 is MDHEN and CDR2 is SYDVKM. Deletions cut 4 bases from V and 5 bases from J, with 17 bases between. CDR3 DNA: TGTGCCAGCAGTTCCTGGGGGTTATCGAGGACCGGGGAGCTGTTTTTT. Protein: CASSSWGLSRTGELFF.

This chain links TRBV6-7 with TRBJ2-5; TRBD2 is a possible D gene (6 bases). TRBJ2-7 matches the DNA end more closely, so the J call is doubtful. TRBV6-7 is noted as an ORF with a role that remains uncertain. The CDR3 totals 13 residues. The CDR3 loop is CARGLLSSYEQYF. CDR3 coding DNA: TGTGCCAGGGGACTCCTCAGCTCCTACGAGCAGTACTTC.

The chain couples TRBV12-2 to TRBJ2-3; the D call in the table, TRBD2, was not verified against the DNA. TRBV12-2 is a documented pseudogene. The CDR3 runs to 15 residues. CDR3 DNA sequence: TGTGCAAGTCGCCGCCCCGCCTCGGGGGCAGATACGCAGTATTTT. Amino acids: CASRRPASGADTQYF.